The rows below give T cell receptor beta chains drawn from one sample of a study of CD8+ T cells in alopecia areata. Sequencing used immunoSEQ multiplex PCR; TCRdb keeps in-frame clones, though not all of them. Of roughly 200,000 clones listed, roughly 63% are singletons. This specimen consisted of CD4+ T cells sorted from blood, obtained at week 0. All receptors come from a human donor with alopecia areata. The CDR3 runs from the conserved cysteine through the conserved F or W. The order of the fields is V gene, D gene, J gene, clone size, CDR3 protein, CDR3 DNA. A D gene is named only where the DNA matches it firmly. Size tells how often a clone was seen (once, few, many) or the class of an expanded clone, and some rows leave it out.

>TRBV29-1|TRBD1|TRBJ1-4|-
CSATRGADNEKLFF
TGCAGCGCTACCAGGGGGGCGGATAATGAAAAACTGTTTTTT
>TRBV4-3|-|TRBJ1-6|once
CASSQEEGNSPLHF
TGCGCCAGCAGCCAAGAGGAGGGAAACTCACCCCTCCACTTT
>TRBV29-1|-|TRBJ1-1|-
CSAGTANTEAFF
TGCAGCGCAGGGACGGCGAACACTGAAGCTTTCTTT
>TRBV7-2|-|TRBJ1-5|few
CASSLGSLNQPQHF
TGTGCCAGCAGCTTAGGTTCCCTAAATCAGCCCCAGCATTTT
>TRBV2|-|TRBJ1-5|-
CASSDTGYSNQPQHF
TGTGCCAGCAGTGACACAGGGTATAGCAATCAGCCCCAGCATTTT
>TRBV4-3|TRBD1|TRBJ1-1|-
CASSQGDRGFGAFF
TGCGCCAGCAGCCAAGGGGACAGGGGCTTTGGGGCTTTCTTT
>TRBV30|-|TRBJ2-2|-
CACSGGKNTGELFF
TGTGCCTGTTCCGGGGGAAAGAACACCGGGGAGCTGTTTTTT
>TRBV29-1|TRBD1|TRBJ1-2|-
CSVGTGGRYGYTF
TGCAGCGTCGGGACAGGGGGCAGGTATGGCTACACCTTC
>TRBV29-1|-|TRBJ2-3|-
CSVESPSSDTQYF
TGCAGCGTTGAAAGTCCCAGTTCAGATACGCAGTATTTT
>TRBV12-5|-|TRBJ1-5|-
CASGLGTVEQPQHF
TGTGCTAGTGGTTTGGGGACCGTTGAACAGCCCCAGCATTTT
>TRBV30|-|TRBJ2-5|-
CAWSRQVGGATQYF
TGTGCCTGGAGTCGTCAGGTTGGCGGGGCGACCCAGTACTTC
>TRBV2|-|TRBJ2-1|-
CASSVNPSSYNEQFF
TGTGCCAGCAGTGTGAACCCGAGCTCCTACAATGAGCAGTTCTTC
>TRBV29-1|-|TRBJ2-7|-
CSVEVSYEQYF
TGCAGCGTTGAAGTGAGCTACGAGCAGTACTTC
>TRBV30|TRBD1|TRBJ1-2|-
CAWSGQGIHGYTF
TGTGCCTGGAGCGGACAGGGGATACATGGCTACACCTTC
>TRBV4-1|-|TRBJ2-1|-
CASSQETIINEQFF
TGCGCCAGCAGCCAAGAGACTATCATCAATGAGCAGTTCTTC
>TRBV29-1|TRBD2|TRBJ2-1|-
CSVSGTSYNEQFF
TGCAGCGTCTCCGGGACTAGCTACAATGAGCAGTTCTTC
>TRBV7-2|-|TRBJ1-2|-
CASSPSHDRFLGYTF
TGTGCCAGCAGCCCCTCACATGACCGATTTTTAGGCTACACCTTC
>TRBV6-5|-|TRBJ2-7|-
CASSSSLGSHEQYF
TGTGCCAGCAGTTCTTCCCTGGGTTCCCACGAGCAGTACTTC
>TRBV5-6|-|TRBJ1-1|once
CASSLDRDTEAFF
TGTGCCAGCAGCTTGGACAGGGACACTGAAGCTTTCTTT
>TRBV29-1|-|TRBJ1-2|-
CSVVQGEPNYGYTF
TGCAGCGTGGTCCAGGGCGAACCTAACTATGGCTACACCTTC
>TRBV11-3|-|TRBJ2-7|-
CASSVGGITSHEQYF
TGTGCCAGCAGCGTAGGAGGTATTACTTCCCACGAGCAGTACTTC
>TRBV7-9|-|TRBJ1-2|-
CASSFIGGGYTF
TGTGCCAGCAGCTTCATTGGGGGTGGCTACACCTTC
>TRBV29-1|-|TRBJ1-2|-
CSVEVPDNYGYTF
TGCAGCGTTGAAGTTCCGGACAACTATGGCTACACCTTC
>TRBV30|-|TRBJ1-2|-
CAWSVPNYGYTF
TGTGCCTGGAGTGTACCGAACTATGGCTACACCTTC
>TRBV30|-|TRBJ1-6|once
CAWSIPWGSYNSPLHF
TGTGCCTGGAGTATCCCCTGGGGCTCCTATAATTCACCCCTCCACTTT
>TRBV2|-|TRBJ2-3|-
CASSEGGQGWTDTQYF
TGTGCCAGCAGTGAAGGAGGCCAGGGGTGGACAGATACGCAGTATTTT
>TRBV30|-|TRBJ1-6|few
CAWSGDGGYNSPLHF
TGTGCCTGGAGTGGGGACGGAGGCTATAATTCACCCCTCCACTTT
>TRBV4-3|-|TRBJ1-6|few
CASSQDTPRDSPLHF
TGCGCCAGCAGCCAAGATACCCCCCGTGATTCACCCCTCCACTTT
>TRBV6-6|TRBD1|TRBJ2-5|-
CASSSMGQVQETQYF
TGTGCCAGCAGCTCGATGGGACAGGTCCAAGAGACCCAGTACTTC
>TRBV30|-|TRBJ2-1|-
CAWSRKNGEQFF
TGTGCCTGGAGTAGGAAGAACGGTGAGCAGTTCTTC
>TRBV25-1|TRBD1|TRBJ2-1|-
CASSDAGGSYNEQFF
TGTGCCAGCAGTGACGCAGGGGGATCCTACAATGAGCAGTTCTTC
>TRBV29-1|-|TRBJ2-4|-
CSVFEVAKNIQYF
TGCAGCGTTTTCGAAGTAGCCAAAAACATTCAGTACTTC
>TRBV5-6|-|TRBJ1-2|few
CASSWGHGAGGYTF
TGTGCCAGCAGCTGGGGACATGGGGCAGGGGGCTACACCTTC
>TRBV29-1|TRBD1|TRBJ1-1|-
CSVETRQGMNTEAFF
TGCAGCGTTGAAACTAGACAGGGGATGAACACTGAAGCTTTCTTT
>TRBV19|-|TRBJ1-2|-
CASSREAHGYTF
TGTGCCAGTAGTAGGGAGGCCCATGGCTACACCTTC
>TRBV5-6|-|TRBJ1-1|-
CASSVGPNTEAFF
TGTGCCAGCAGCGTTGGCCCGAACACTGAAGCTTTCTTT
>TRBV30|TRBD1|TRBJ1-1|-
CAWRKKGQGRTEAFF
TGTGCCTGGAGGAAGAAAGGACAGGGTAGGACTGAAGCTTTCTTT
>TRBV6-1|-|TRBJ1-5|few
CASAAGRTGNQPQHF
TGTGCCAGCGCCGCCGGGAGGACGGGCAATCAGCCCCAGCATTTT
>TRBV5-1|TRBD1|TRBJ2-1|few
CASSLAGTGFYNEQFF
TGCGCCAGCAGCTTGGCCGGGACAGGGTTTTACAATGAGCAGTTCTTC
>TRBV9|-|TRBJ1-2|-
CASSDSGNYGYTF
TGTGCCAGCAGCGACTCAGGGAACTATGGCTACACCTTC
>TRBV29-1|-|TRBJ2-7|-
CSVQQGPYEQYF
TGCAGCGTTCAGCAGGGCCCCTACGAGCAGTACTTC
>TRBV5-1|TRBD1|TRBJ2-7|-
CASSLWGQGAHYEQYF
TGCGCCAGCAGCTTGTGGGGACAGGGGGCCCACTACGAGCAGTACTTC
>TRBV6-5|TRBD1|TRBJ2-7|-
CASTQGQGAGQYF
TGTGCCAGCACCCAGGGACAGGGCGCCGGGCAGTACTTC
>TRBV7-8|-|TRBJ2-7|-
CASSLAGLGAYEQYF
TGTGCCAGCAGCTTAGCGGGCCTAGGGGCGTACGAGCAGTACTTC
>TRBV5-1|TRBD2|TRBJ2-3|once
CASSLAGAGEADTQYF
TGCGCCAGCAGCTTGGCGGGAGCGGGGGAGGCAGATACGCAGTATTTT
>TRBV2|-|TRBJ1-6|-
CASSGDSNSPLHF
TGTGCCAGCAGTGGGGACTCTAATTCACCCCTCCACTTT
>TRBV7-6|-|TRBJ1-1|-
CASSLQGATEAFF
TGTGCCAGCAGCTTACAGGGCGCCACTGAAGCTTTCTTT
>TRBV5-6|-|TRBJ1-5|-
CASSQSLSWPQHF
TGTGCCAGCAGCCAAAGTTTAAGTTGGCCCCAGCATTTT
>TRBV4-3|-|TRBJ2-5|few
CASSQVVGLKSSETQYF
TGCGCCAGCAGCCAAGTTGTAGGTTTAAAGTCTTCGGAGACCCAGTACTTC
>TRBV6-6|-|TRBJ2-3|few
CASVGTDTQYF
TGTGCCAGCGTCGGGACAGATACGCAGTATTTT
>TRBV29-1|-|TRBJ1-1|-
CSGFYMNTEAFF
TGCAGCGGGTTTTACATGAACACTGAAGCTTTCTTT
>TRBV7-2|-|TRBJ2-5|-
CASSRRTPPETQYF
TGTGCCAGCAGCCGCAGGACCCCGCCGGAGACCCAGTACTTC
>TRBV4-3|-|TRBJ2-1|many
CASSRDSGGGDEQFF
TGCGCCAGCAGCCGGGATTCGGGGGGCGGGGATGAGCAGTTCTTC
>TRBV5-1|-|TRBJ2-5|few
CASRIPNQETQYF
TGCGCCAGCAGGATTCCGAACCAAGAGACCCAGTACTTC
>TRBV9|-|TRBJ2-3|-
CASSVSLSTDTQYF
TGTGCCAGCAGCGTAAGTCTAAGCACAGATACGCAGTATTTT
>TRBV29-1|-|TRBJ2-2|once
CSASGATNTGELFF
TGCAGCGCTTCGGGGGCAACGAACACCGGGGAGCTGTTTTTT
>TRBV29-1|-|TRBJ2-7|-
CSVGGVRGMEQYF
TGCAGCGTTGGAGGAGTACGTGGGATGGAGCAGTACTTC
>TRBV29-1|-|TRBJ2-7|-
CSVVTDQLGYEQYF
TGCAGCGTTGTAACAGATCAGTTAGGCTACGAGCAGTACTTC
>TRBV15|TRBD2|TRBJ2-5|once
CATSRDPGGVTQYF
TGTGCCACCAGCAGAGATCCGGGAGGGGTGACCCAGTACTTC
>TRBV29-1|TRBD1|TRBJ1-5|-
CSVALGTDNQPQHF
TGCAGCGTTGCTTTAGGGACAGACAATCAGCCCCAGCATTTT